The T cell receptor (beta chain) under discussion was sequenced for a study of radiation and T cells in renal cell carcinoma. Looking at the study overall: Nephrectomy followed 15 Gy stereotactic body radiation by 4 weeks.

Indicated time point: baseline pretreatment blood. Regarding treatment: 15 Gy SBRT to primary tumor, nephrectomy 4 weeks later. Blood was sampled at baseline, 2 weeks and 4 weeks after SBRT. As concerns this clone: The antigen is undetermined. Other DNA sequences in the same sample also yield this CDR3.

Sequencing was performed with immunoSEQ multiplex PCR; in TCRdb, only in-frame clones are kept and a portion is missing. Found here are around 94,000 clones, 75% to 90% of them singletons; the top ten hold about 7.9%. General observations from the study: Top tumor clonotypes rose in blood 2 weeks post-radiation, then contracted.

Germline V gene data show CDR1 as SGHRS and CDR2 as YFSETQ. Trimming left V 1 base short and J 4 bases short, with 2 bases between. The CDR3 consists of 11 residues. The chain carries TRBV5-1 and TRBJ2-5; no clear D gene. The material sequenced was blood, taken from a patient whose treatment included radiotherapy and nephrectomy. The receptor was derived from a man aged 50-60 years with renal cell carcinoma. The CDR3 region has the DNA TGCGCCAGCAGCTTGTCAGAGACCCAGTACTTC. Residues: CASSLSETQYF.